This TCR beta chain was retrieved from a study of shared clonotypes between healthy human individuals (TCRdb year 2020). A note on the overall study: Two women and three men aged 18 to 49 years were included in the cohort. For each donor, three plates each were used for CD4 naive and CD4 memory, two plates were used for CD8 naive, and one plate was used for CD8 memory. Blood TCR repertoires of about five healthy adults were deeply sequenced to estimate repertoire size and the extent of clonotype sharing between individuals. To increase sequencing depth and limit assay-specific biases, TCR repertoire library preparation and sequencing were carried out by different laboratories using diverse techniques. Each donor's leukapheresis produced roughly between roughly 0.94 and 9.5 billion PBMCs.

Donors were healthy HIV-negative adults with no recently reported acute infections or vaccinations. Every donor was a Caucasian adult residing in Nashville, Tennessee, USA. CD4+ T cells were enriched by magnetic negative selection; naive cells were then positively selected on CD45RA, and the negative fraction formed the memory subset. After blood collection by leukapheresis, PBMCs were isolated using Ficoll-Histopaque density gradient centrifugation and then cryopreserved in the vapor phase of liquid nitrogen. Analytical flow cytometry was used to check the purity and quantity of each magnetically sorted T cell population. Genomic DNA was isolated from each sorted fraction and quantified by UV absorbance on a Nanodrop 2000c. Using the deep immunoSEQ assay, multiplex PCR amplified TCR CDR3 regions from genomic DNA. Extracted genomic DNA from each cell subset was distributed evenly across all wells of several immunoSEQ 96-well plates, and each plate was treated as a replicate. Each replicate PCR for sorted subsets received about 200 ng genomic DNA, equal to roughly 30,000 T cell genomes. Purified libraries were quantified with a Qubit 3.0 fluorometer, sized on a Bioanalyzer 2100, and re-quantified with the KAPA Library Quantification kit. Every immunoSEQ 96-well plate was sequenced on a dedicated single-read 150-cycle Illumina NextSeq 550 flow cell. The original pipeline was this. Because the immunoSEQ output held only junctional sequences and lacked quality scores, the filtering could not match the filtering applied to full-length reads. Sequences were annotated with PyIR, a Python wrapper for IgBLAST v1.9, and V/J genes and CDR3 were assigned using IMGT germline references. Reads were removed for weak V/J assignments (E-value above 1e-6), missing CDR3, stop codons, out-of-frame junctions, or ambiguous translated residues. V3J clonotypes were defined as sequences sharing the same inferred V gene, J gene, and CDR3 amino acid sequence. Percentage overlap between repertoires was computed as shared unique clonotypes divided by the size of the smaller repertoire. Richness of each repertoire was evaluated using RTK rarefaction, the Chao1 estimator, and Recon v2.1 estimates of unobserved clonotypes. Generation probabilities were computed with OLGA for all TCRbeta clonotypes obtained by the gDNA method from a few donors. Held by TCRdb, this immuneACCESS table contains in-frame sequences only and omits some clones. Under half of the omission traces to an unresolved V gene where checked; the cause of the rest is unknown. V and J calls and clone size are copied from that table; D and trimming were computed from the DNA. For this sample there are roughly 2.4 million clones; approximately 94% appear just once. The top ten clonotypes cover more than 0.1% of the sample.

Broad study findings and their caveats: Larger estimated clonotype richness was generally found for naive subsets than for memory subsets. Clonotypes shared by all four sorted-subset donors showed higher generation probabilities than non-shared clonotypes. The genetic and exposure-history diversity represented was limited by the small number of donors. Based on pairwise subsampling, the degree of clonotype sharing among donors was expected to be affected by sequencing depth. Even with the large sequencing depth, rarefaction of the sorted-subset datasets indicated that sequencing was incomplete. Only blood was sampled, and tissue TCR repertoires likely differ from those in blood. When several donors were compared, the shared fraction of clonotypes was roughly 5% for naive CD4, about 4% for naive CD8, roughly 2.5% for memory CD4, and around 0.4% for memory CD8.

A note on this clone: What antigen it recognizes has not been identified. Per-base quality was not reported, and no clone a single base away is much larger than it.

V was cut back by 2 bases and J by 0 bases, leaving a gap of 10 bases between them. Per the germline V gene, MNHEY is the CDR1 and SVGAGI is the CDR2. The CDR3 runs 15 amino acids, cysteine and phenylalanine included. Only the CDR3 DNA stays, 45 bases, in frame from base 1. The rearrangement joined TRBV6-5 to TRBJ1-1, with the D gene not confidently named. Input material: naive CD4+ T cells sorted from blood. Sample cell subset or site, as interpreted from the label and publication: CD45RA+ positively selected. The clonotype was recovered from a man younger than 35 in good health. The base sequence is TGTGCCAGCAGTTACCGACTTGGAGTGAACACTGAAGCTTTCTTT. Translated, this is CASSYRLGVNTEAFF.